A selection of T cell receptor beta chains follows, all from one sample in a study of blood T cell repertoires in COVID-19. Sequencing was performed with immunoSEQ multiplex PCR; in TCRdb, only in-frame clones are kept and a portion is missing. The sample carries tens of thousands of clones, about four fifths recorded once. Specimen: peripheral blood. These receptors originate from a man aged 65-85 years with acute or convalescent COVID-19. Each CDR3 is given without its conserved first and last residue. The size field is filled for only some rows; it gives once, few, many or a size class.

clone size	V gene	J gene	CDR3 protein
NA	TRBV7-9	TRBJ2-1	ASSFGIADNEQF
NA	TRBV2	TRBJ2-5	ASSVLAGQETQY
NA	TRBV4-2	TRBJ1-1	ASSLDRGSVAF
few	TRBV28	TRBJ1-6	ASSLSGGYNSPLH
NA	TRBV11-1	TRBJ2-2	ASSPAGARVTGELF
NA	TRBV4-3	TRBJ2-2	ASSQPTGTGTGELF
NA	TRBV7-2	TRBJ2-3	ASSLVGSSKVTQY
NA	TRBV15	TRBJ1-3	ATSRDSGGNTIY
NA	TRBV19	TRBJ1-1	ASSISAASNTEAF
NA	TRBV24-1	TRBJ1-1	ATSDFIGEGFRGVLTNTEAF
NA	TRBV11-3	TRBJ2-2	ASSPHGKNTGELF
NA	TRBV7-8	TRBJ2-5	ASSARTSQETQY
NA	TRBV4-2	TRBJ2-7	ASSQAGEQGFEY
NA	TRBV28	TRBJ1-2	ASSPTDRGYGYT
NA	TRBV5-4	TRBJ2-1	ASSFYLGGSSYNEQF
once	TRBV29-1	TRBJ1-4	SVEEGGDEKLF
NA	TRBV5-1	TRBJ1-2	ASSQGVQTGGYT
NA	TRBV25-1	TRBJ2-2	ASRWGLSNTGELF
NA	TRBV29-1	TRBJ2-1	SVTPSYEQF
few	TRBV11-1	TRBJ2-2	ASSLQINTGELF
NA	TRBV9	TRBJ2-3	ASSVGLPPADTQY
NA	TRBV2	TRBJ2-7	ASSVLAAYEQY
NA	TRBV15	TRBJ1-1	ATSRDLIRVEAF
NA	TRBV4-2	TRBJ2-3	ASSQDGGGLTDTQY
NA	TRBV7-2	TRBJ1-2	ASSWTGGSYT